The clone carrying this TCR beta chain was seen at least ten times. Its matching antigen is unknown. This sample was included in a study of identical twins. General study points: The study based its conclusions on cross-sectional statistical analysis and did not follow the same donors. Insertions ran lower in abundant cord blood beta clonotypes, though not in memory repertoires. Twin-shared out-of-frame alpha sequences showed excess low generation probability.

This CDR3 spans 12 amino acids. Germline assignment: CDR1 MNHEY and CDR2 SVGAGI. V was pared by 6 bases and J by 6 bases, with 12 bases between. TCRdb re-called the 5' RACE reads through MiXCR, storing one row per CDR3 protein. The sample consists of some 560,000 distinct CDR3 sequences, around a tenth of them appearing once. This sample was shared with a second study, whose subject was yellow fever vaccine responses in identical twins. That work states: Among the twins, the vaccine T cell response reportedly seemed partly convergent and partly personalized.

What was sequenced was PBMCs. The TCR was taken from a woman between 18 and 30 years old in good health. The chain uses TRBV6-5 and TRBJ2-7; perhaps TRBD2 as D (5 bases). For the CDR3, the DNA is TGTGCCAGCAGCCCCTCTAGCACCGAGCAGTACTTC. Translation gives CASSPSSTEQYF.